This TCR beta chain was profiled in a study of blood T cell repertoires in COVID-19. Study-wide background: Sites in the United States, Italy and Spain provided acute and convalescent COVID-19 samples. T cells, B-cell-depleted T cells, or PBMCs provided the cDNA or gDNA that served as material.

Under the authors' procedure: Researchers report that nucleated cell counts were estimated from reference gene primer amplification. The assay was immunoSEQ multiplex PCR, and TCRdb's table has in-frame clones only and misses some. That table furnishes V, J and clone size, whereas the DNA furnished D and trimming. The repertoire holds some 140,000 clones, with approximately 84% as singletons. Individuals aged roughly 18 to 95 years were recruited from roughly 23 US areas. V was shortened by 1 base and J by 4 bases, with 18 bases between the two germline ends. The CDR3 runs to 17 residues. CDR1 and CDR2 (germline): SGHDT, YYEEEE.

This TCR was sampled from a man aged 35 to 55 with acute COVID-19. The sample comprised PBMCs or T cells enriched from blood (not recorded which). The chain employs TRBV5-6 and TRBJ1-3; D might be TRBD1 (6 bases). CDR3 in amino acids: CASSLISGRGSGNTIYF. The CDR3 DNA sequence: TGTGCCAGCAGCTTGATTTCGGGCAGGGGATCCGGAAACACCATATATTTT.